The 10 T cell receptor beta chains reported below all come from one sample, sequenced in a study of cytomegalovirus exposure and HLA in healthy donors. This table comes from immunoSEQ multiplex PCR, and its TCRdb copy is limited to in-frame clones, with some not included. This sample has 85,000 to 95,000 clones, with 96% found just once. The specimen was PBMCs. Receptor source: a man aged 18 to 30 in good health and CMV-seronegative.

The chain has TRBV5-4 and TRBJ1-2; D not resolved. CDR3 length: 17 amino acids. CDR1 and CDR2 from the germline V gene are SGHNT and YYREEE (reference sequence). Between the trimmed V and J ends, which lost 4 bases and 1 base, there was a span of 20 bases. The DNA for the CDR3 is TGTGCCAGCAGCGTCCCCCTCGGGCACGGGGATAACTATGGCTACACCTTC. Residues: CASSVPLGHGDNYGYTF. The full variable domain, its missing parts supplied by reference TRBV5-4 and TRBJ1-2, is ETGVTQSPTHLIKTRGQQVTLRCSSQSGHNTVSWYQQALGQGPQFIFQYYREEENGRGNFPPRFSGLQFPNYSSELNVNALELDDSALYLCASSVPLGHGDNYGYTFGSGTRLTVV.

The chain carries TRBV10-2 and TRBJ2-6, with D hard to call. Germline assignment: CDR1 WSHSY and CDR2 SAAADI. Deletions cut 7 bases from V and 2 bases from J, with 3 bases between. The CDR3 is 12 amino acids. The CDR3 protein is CASTTGANVLTF. The CDR3 coding sequence is TGCGCCAGCACAACTGGGGCCAACGTCCTGACTTTC.

This chain links TRBV7-2 with TRBJ2-1; the match to TRBD2 covers 9 bases. The germline CDR1 and CDR2 sequences are SGHTA and FQGNSA. This CDR3 spans 13 amino acids. V lost 1 base to trimming and J lost 15 bases; unmatched junction nucleotides: 7. CDR3 coding DNA: TGTGCCAGCAGCTTAGGATTAGCGGGGGTGGGGTTCTTC. This encodes CASSLGLAGVGFF.

The chain carries TRBV4-3 and TRBJ2-2; 15 bases match TRBD2. J lost 7 bases, V lost 4 bases, and 13 bases had no gene match. The CDR3 sequence is 19 residues long. Germline assignment: CDR1 LGHNA and CDR2 YSLEER. The CDR3 is CASSLNVGLAGGNRGELFF. The DNA of the CDR3 is TGCGCCAGCAGCCTAAACGTTGGACTAGCGGGAGGGAACCGCGGGGAGCTGTTTTTT.

The gene calls are TRBV6-4 and TRBJ1-5; D gene ambiguous. V shed 1 base and J shed 6 bases, with 7 bases lying between them. There are 13 residues in the CDR3. The germline V gene has CDR1 MRHNA and CDR2 SNTAGT. CDR3 in DNA: TGTGCCAGCAGTGACTGGGCGGGTCAGCCCCAGCATTTT. It yields the protein CASSDWAGQPQHF.

The sample holds one count of this clone. The chain combines TRBV23-1 with TRBJ1-1; D is possibly TRBD1 (6 bases). TRBV23-1 is treated as an ORF (open reading frame) with a function not yet certain. This CDR3 is 14 amino acids long. Trimming pared 1 base from V and 3 bases from J, leaving 9 bases between. The CDR3 region has the DNA TGCGCCAGCAGTCAATTCACAGGGTACACTGAAGCTTTCTTT. Translated: CASSQFTGYTEAFF.

This sequence joins TRBV6-5 and TRBJ1-1; 7 bases fit TRBD1. The CDR3 sequence is 15 residues long. V shed 0 bases and J 1 base; nucleotides not matched to a gene: 2. Per the germline V gene, CDR1 is MNHEY and CDR2 is SVGAGI. CDR3 in DNA: TGTGCCAGCAGTTACTCGGGACAGAAGAACACTGAAGCTTTCTTT. Translating gives CASSYSGQKNTEAFF.

A single count supports this clone. The chain employs TRBV4-1 and TRBJ2-2, with 7 bases that match TRBD1. The trim removed 0 bases at V and 4 bases at J, leaving 5 bases unmatched. This CDR3 is built from 16 residues. CDR1 and CDR2 (germline): MGHRA, YSYEKL. CDR3 amino acids: CASSQETGRVTGELFF. The CDR3 DNA follows: TGCGCCAGCAGCCAAGAGACAGGGCGGGTCACCGGGGAGCTGTTTTTT.

The CDR3 coding sequence is TGTGCCAGCAGCTTAGCCCAGGGGGGCCCTGGAAACACCATATATTTT. Translating it yields CASSLAQGGPGNTIYF. The J gene is TRBJ1-3, the V gene TRBV11-3, with 7 nucleotides matching TRBD1. V gave up 1 base and J gave up 2 bases; unmatched junction bases: 5. The CDR3 runs 16 residues. From germline, CDR1 is SGHNT and CDR2 YENEEA.

The chain carries TRBV29-1 and TRBJ2-5, with TRBD1 matching over 9 bases. Germline CDR1 SQVTM, CDR2 ANQGSEA. CDR3 size: 13 residues. V lost 5 bases and J lost 1; bases outside the gene matches: 2. In DNA form, the CDR3 reads TGCAGCGTTAGGACAGGGGCCCAAGAGACCCAGTACTTC. Protein sequence: CSVRTGAQETQYF.